The rows below give T cell receptor beta chains drawn from one sample of a study of blood T cell repertoires in COVID-19. Clones were read by immunoSEQ multiplex PCR, and TCRdb kept only the in-frame ones, dropping some. The repertoire has more than 300,000 clones, under 95% of them found once; the top ten carry approximately 3.5%. Specimen: peripheral blood. All receptors derive from a woman younger than 30 who had recovered from COVID-19. Both conserved end residues are part of each CDR3. A D gene is named only where the DNA matches it firmly. Not all rows give a size; the values are once, few, many and, for expanded clones, a class.

NA,TRBJ2-1,TRBD1,TRBV28,CASSYGQGATRNYNEQFF,TGTGCCAGCAGCTACGGACAGGGGGCTACCCGAAACTACAATGAGCAGTTCTTC
NA,TRBJ1-5,NA,TRBV6-2/TRBV6-3,CASSYHNQPQHF,TGTGCCAGCAGTTACCATAATCAGCCCCAGCATTTT
NA,TRBJ1-2,NA,TRBV6-6,CASSVSGIDGYTF,TGTGCCAGCAGCGTTTCGGGAATTGACGGCTACACCTTC
NA,TRBJ1-2,NA,TRBV7-2,CASSFPTSGGYTF,TGTGCCAGCAGCTTCCCGACCTCGGGTGGCTACACCTTC
NA,TRBJ1-5,TRBD1,TRBV19,CATSTGGFNQPQHF,TGTGCCACCAGTACAGGGGGTTTCAATCAGCCCCAGCATTTT
few,TRBJ1-5,NA,TRBV6-1,CASSEGSSQPLQPQHF,TGTGCCAGCAGTGAGGGCAGCTCACAGCCTCTTCAGCCCCAGCATTTT
NA,TRBJ2-5,NA,TRBV21-1,CASSKGTGGGETQYF,TGTGCCAGCAGCAAAGGGACAGGGGGCGGGGAGACCCAGTACTTC
NA,TRBJ1-2,NA,TRBV4-3,CASSQVGVEGGGYTF,TGCGCCAGCAGCCAAGTCGGAGTAGAAGGAGGTGGCTACACCTTC
NA,TRBJ1-5,TRBD1,TRBV15,CATSIRQGGNQPQHF,TGTGCCACCAGCATCCGACAGGGTGGCAATCAGCCCCAGCATTTT
NA,TRBJ1-1,TRBD1,TRBV10-3,CAIRGQRYDTEAFF,TGTGCCATCAGGGGACAGAGGTACGACACTGAAGCTTTCTTT
NA,TRBJ2-1,TRBD2,TRBV4-1,CASSPLMGLAGEWDEQFF,TGCGCCAGCAGCCCCCTCATGGGACTAGCGGGAGAGTGGGATGAGCAGTTCTTC
NA,TRBJ2-3,TRBD2,TRBV7-2,CASSISAGGGAADTQYF,TGTGCCAGCAGCATCTCGGCGGGCGGGGGGGCGGCAGATACGCAGTATTTT
NA,TRBJ1-3,NA,TRBV6-2/TRBV6-3,CASSYSPTDRNTIYF,TGTGCCAGCAGTTACTCGCCGACAGACAGAAACACCATATATTTT